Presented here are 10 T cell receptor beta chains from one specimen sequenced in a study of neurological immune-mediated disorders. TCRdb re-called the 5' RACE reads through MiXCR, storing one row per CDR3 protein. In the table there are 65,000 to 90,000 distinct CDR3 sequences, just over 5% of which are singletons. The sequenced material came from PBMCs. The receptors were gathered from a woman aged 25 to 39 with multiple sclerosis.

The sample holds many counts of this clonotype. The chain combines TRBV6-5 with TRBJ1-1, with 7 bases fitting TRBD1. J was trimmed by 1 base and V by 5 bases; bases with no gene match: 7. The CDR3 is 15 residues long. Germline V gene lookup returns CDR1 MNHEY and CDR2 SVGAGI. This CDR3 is CASSHMTGQNTEAFF. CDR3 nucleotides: TGTGCCAGCAGTCACATGACAGGGCAGAACACTGAAGCTTTCTTT.

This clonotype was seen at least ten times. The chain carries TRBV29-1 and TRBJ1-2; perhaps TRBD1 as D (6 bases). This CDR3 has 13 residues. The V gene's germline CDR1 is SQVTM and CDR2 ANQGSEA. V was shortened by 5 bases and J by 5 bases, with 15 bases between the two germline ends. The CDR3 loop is CSVKTGTLYGYTF. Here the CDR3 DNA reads TGCAGCGTTAAGACAGGCACCTTATATGGCTACACCTTC.

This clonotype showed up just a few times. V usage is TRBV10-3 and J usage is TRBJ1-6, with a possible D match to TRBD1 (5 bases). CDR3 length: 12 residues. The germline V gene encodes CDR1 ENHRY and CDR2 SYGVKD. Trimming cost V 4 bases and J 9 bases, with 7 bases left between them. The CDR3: CAISGTTSPLHF. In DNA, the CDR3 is TGTGCCATCAGTGGGACAACTTCACCCCTCCACTTT.

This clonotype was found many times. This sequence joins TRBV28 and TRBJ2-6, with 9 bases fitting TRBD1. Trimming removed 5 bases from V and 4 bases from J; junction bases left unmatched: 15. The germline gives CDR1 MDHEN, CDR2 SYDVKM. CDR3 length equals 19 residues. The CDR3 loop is CASSTPTGGPRRGANVLTF. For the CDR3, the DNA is TGTGCCAGCAGTACCCCGACAGGGGGACCGAGAAGGGGGGCCAACGTCCTGACTTTC.

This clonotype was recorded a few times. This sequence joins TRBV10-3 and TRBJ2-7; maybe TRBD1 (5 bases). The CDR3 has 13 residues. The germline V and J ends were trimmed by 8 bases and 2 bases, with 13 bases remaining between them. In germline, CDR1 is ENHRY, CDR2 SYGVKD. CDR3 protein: CAISSQGAYEQYV. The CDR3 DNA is TGTGCCATCTCGTCCCAGGGCGCCTACGAGCAGTACGTC.

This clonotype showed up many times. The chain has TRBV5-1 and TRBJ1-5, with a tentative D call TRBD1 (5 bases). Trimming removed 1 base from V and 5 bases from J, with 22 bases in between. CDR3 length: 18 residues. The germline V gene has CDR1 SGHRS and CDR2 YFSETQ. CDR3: CASSLKPPSVGADQPQHF. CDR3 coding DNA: TGCGCCAGCAGCTTGAAACCCCCCTCGGTAGGGGCGGATCAGCCCCAGCATTTT.

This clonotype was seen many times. The CDR3 spells CSARDTAYEQYF. The CDR3 coding sequence is TGCAGTGCTAGAGATACCGCTTACGAGCAGTACTTC. The J gene is TRBJ2-7, the V gene TRBV20-1, with unresolved D. There are 12 residues in the CDR3. Germline V gives CDR1 DFQATT, CDR2 SNEGSKA (reference sequence). Between the trimmed V and J ends, which lost 0 bases and 4 bases, there was a span of 7 bases.

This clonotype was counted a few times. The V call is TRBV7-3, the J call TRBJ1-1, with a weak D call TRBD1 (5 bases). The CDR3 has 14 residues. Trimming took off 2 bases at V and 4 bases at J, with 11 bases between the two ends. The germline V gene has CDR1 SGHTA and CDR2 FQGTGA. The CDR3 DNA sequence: TGTGCCAGCAGCTTACACCAGGGCGTCACTGAAGCTTTCTTT. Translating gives CASSLHQGVTEAFF.

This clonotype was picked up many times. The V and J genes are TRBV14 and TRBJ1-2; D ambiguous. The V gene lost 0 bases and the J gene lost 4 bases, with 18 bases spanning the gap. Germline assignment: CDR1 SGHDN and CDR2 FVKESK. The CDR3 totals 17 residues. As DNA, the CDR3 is TGTGCCAGCAGCCAAGATCTTGATGGATCCGGAGCCTATGGCTACACCTTC. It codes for CASSQDLDGSGAYGYTF.

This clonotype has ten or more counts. For the CDR3, the DNA is TGCGCCAGCAGCTTGAGGTTGGATGAGCAGTTCTTC. It translates to CASSLRLDEQFF. The V gene is TRBV5-1, the J gene TRBJ2-1, with D hard to call. Germline CDR1 and CDR2: SGHRS and YFSETQ. The CDR3 consists of 12 residues. Trimming pared 1 base from V and 8 bases from J, leaving 7 bases between.